This entry lists 8 T cell receptor beta chains sequenced from one sample in a study of long-term antiretroviral therapy in people with HIV. It was version v3.0 of the immunoSEQ assay that was run at survey level. Assay used: immunoSEQ multiplex PCR; TCRdb lists only in-frame clones, some missing. This sample yields 40,000 to 50,000 clones, of which around 93% are seen a single time; 2.2% belongs to the top ten. The sample in question was unsorted PBMCs, obtained almost 9.5 years after starting antiretroviral therapy. These receptor sequences come from a man aged 25-45 years with HIV.

This sequence joins TRBV14 and TRBJ1-2; the D is unclear. Trimming stripped 0 bases from V and 3 bases from J, with 5 bases between. Germline V gives CDR1 SGHDN, CDR2 FVKESK. The CDR3 runs 13 residues. CDR3: CASSQDVDYGYTF. The CDR3 nucleotides are TGTGCCAGCAGCCAAGATGTAGACTATGGCTACACCTTC.

This chain connects TRBV6-6 to TRBJ1-2; maybe TRBD1 (5 bases). The CDR3 extends over 15 amino acids. Germline values: CDR1 MNHNY, CDR2 SVGAGI (reference sequence). Trimming cost V 2 bases and J 4 bases, with 14 bases left between them. In nucleotides, the CDR3 is TGTGCCAGCAGTTACAATCAGGGATCAGCCTATGGCTACACCTTC. Translation: CASSYNQGSAYGYTF.

The chain is built from TRBV18 and TRBJ1-2; D not resolved. Germline CDR1 and CDR2: KGHSH and LQKENI. CDR3 length: 15 residues. Trimming removed 0 bases at V and 3 bases at J, with 11 bases between. The CDR3 DNA reads as TGTGCCAGCTCACCACCGGCAGATGGGGACTATGGCTACACCTTC. It translates to CASSPPADGDYGYTF.

A few counts support this clone. V usage is TRBV14 and J usage is TRBJ1-1, with D maybe TRBD1 (6 bases). Trimming shortened V by 1 base and J by 4 bases, and 13 bases separated the two germline ends. The CDR3 covers 15 residues. The germline V gene has CDR1 SGHDN and CDR2 FVKESK. The CDR3 nucleotides read TGTGCCAGCAGCCAAGTGGGGGGGGCCTTCACTGAAGCTTTCTTT. Translating gives CASSQVGGAFTEAFF.

Only one count was recorded for this clone. The chain has TRBV5-1 and TRBJ1-1; the D gene is possibly TRBD1 (5 bases). Germline CDR1 SGHRS, CDR2 YFSETQ. The CDR3 length is 15 residues. V lost 1 base and J lost 0, with 10 bases in between. The CDR3 reads CASSLLQTVNTEAFF. DNA of the CDR3: TGCGCCAGCAGCTTGCTCCAGACAGTGAACACTGAAGCTTTCTTT.

The chain carries TRBV19 and TRBJ2-1; D is unresolved. Germline CDR1 and CDR2: LNHDA and SQIVND (reference sequence). The CDR3 is made up of 16 amino acids. V was shortened by 0 bases and J by 2 bases, with 11 bases between the two germline ends. CDR3 sequence: CASSIEAKIPYNEQFF. In nucleotides, the CDR3 is TGTGCCAGTAGTATAGAGGCCAAGATCCCCTACAATGAGCAGTTCTTC.

The chain is built from TRBV5-1 and TRBJ2-3; D not resolved. The CDR3 has 11 residues. Germline V gives CDR1 SGHRS, CDR2 YFSETQ. Trimming stripped 2 bases from V and 6 bases from J, with 4 bases between. The chain's CDR3 is CASSLMDTQYF. DNA of the CDR3: TGCGCCAGCAGCTTAATGGATACGCAGTATTTT.

This clone was seen a handful of times. The genes are TRBV19 and TRBJ2-1; 12 bases agree with TRBD2. The CDR3 has 16 amino acids. The V and J ends lost 3 bases and 4 bases, in that order; junction bases with no gene match: 4. Germline values: CDR1 LNHDA, CDR2 SQIVND (reference sequence). DNA for the CDR3: TGTGCCAGTAGTATGTCACTAGCGGGGGGATACAATGAGCAGTTCTTC. Its translation: CASSMSLAGGYNEQFF.